The next 9 T cell receptor beta chains were all read from a single sample in a study of blood T cell repertoires in COVID-19. Here immunoSEQ multiplex PCR was the method, and the copy in TCRdb shows in-frame clones only, minus some. The table has fewer than 250,000 clones, under 90% seen once. The sample comprised peripheral blood. Receptor source: an elderly woman with COVID-19, enrolled during active disease.

The V gene is TRBV6-4, the J gene TRBJ1-2; unclear D gene. V was pared by 0 bases and J by 7 bases, with 6 bases between. CDR1 and CDR2 (germline): MRHNA, SNTAGT. The CDR3 has 12 residues. CDR3 loop: CASSDSGGGYTF. DNA for the CDR3: TGTGCCAGCAGTGACTCCGGTGGTGGCTACACCTTC.

The chain carries TRBV3-1 (or the pseudogene TRBV3-2) and TRBJ2-7; 7 nucleotides align to TRBD1. Germline loops: CDR1 LGHDT, CDR2 YNNKEL (reference sequence). This CDR3 has 14 amino acids. Trimming cost V 2 bases and J 2 bases; bases outside gene matches: 3. This chain's CDR3 is CASSQKGQTYEQYF. CDR3 sequence (DNA): TGTGCCAGCAGCCAAAAGGGACAGACCTACGAGCAGTACTTC.

This clone was detected only a few times. This chain links TRBV7-9 with TRBJ2-6, with 9 bases matching TRBD1. Germline values: CDR1 SEHNR, CDR2 FQNEAQ (reference sequence). There are 16 residues in the CDR3. Unmatched junction bases numbered 3, after V lost 3 bases and J lost 3 bases. CDR3 sequence reads: CASSFPGQGGANVLTF. CDR3 DNA sequence: TGTGCCAGCAGCTTCCCGGGACAGGGTGGGGCCAACGTCCTGACTTTC.

The V and J genes are TRBV28 and TRBJ2-2, with 10 positions matching TRBD1. V lost 5 bases, J lost 5 bases, and 5 bases stayed unmatched. This CDR3 has 15 residues. Germline V gene data show CDR1 as MDHEN and CDR2 as SYDVKM. CDR3 DNA: TGTGCCAGCAGTCGCCCGGGACAGGGGACCGGGGAGCTGTTTTTT. As protein: CASSRPGQGTGELFF.

The rearrangement links TRBV13 to TRBJ1-6; D might be TRBD1 (6 bases). Germline V gene data show CDR1 as PRHDT and CDR2 as FYEKMQ (reference sequence). The CDR3 spans 14 residues. Trimming removed 5 bases at V and 9 bases at J, with 14 bases between. The CDR3 region has the DNA TGTGCCAGCAGCGAACGGAGGGGGGGTTCACCCCTCCACTTT. Its translation is CASSERRGGSPLHF.

Regarding this clone: Other DNA sequences in this specimen translate into the identical CDR3. The chain is built from TRBV6-5 and TRBJ1-4; D unclear. V lost 0 bases and J lost 4, with 9 bases in between. Germline assignment: CDR1 MNHEY and CDR2 SVGAGI. The CDR3 has 15 residues. Written as DNA, the CDR3 is TGTGCCAGCAGTTACTCGCCGGTACTTAATGAAAAACTGTTTTTT. It encodes CASSYSPVLNEKLFF.

The chain links TRBV4-2 to TRBJ2-6; a weak D match, TRBD1 (8 bases). The CDR3 extends over 19 amino acids. From germline, CDR1 is LGHNA and CDR2 YNFKEQ. Trimming left V 0 bases short and J 0 bases short, with 15 bases between. In nucleotides, the CDR3 is TGTGCCAGCAGCCAAGACTACAGGGGGGGTTTCTCTGGGGCCAACGTCCTGACTTTC. Its translation: CASSQDYRGGFSGANVLTF.

The chain has TRBV4-2 and TRBJ1-2; D not resolved. The germline CDR1 and CDR2 sequences are LGHNA and YNFKEQ. The V end lost 0 bases, the J end lost 8 bases, and 16 bases lay between the germline ends. The CDR3 contains 15 residues. CDR3 sequence reads: CASSQDSSGFEGYTF. CDR3 coding DNA: TGTGCCAGCAGCCAAGATTCGTCGGGGTTTGAAGGCTACACCTTC.

J is TRBJ1-2 and V is TRBV6-5; 8 bases are shared with TRBD1. Per germline, CDR1 MNHEY and CDR2 SVGAGI. The J segment lost 5 bases and the V segment lost 7 bases, leaving 9 bases of the junction unmatched. The CDR3 sequence is 14 residues long. The CDR3 DNA reads as TGTGCCAGCACTTTAAGTAGGACAGGGTATGGCTACACCTTC. Residues: CASTLSRTGYGYTF.